The 2 T cell receptor beta chains below were found in one sample sequenced in a study of identifying expanded T cells in peripheral blood. TCRdb's copy holds only in-frame clones and misses some; the assay was immunoSEQ multiplex PCR. The sample has over 65,000 clones, approximately 90% seen once. The specimen was blood. These receptors were taken from a person between 18 and 75 years old in good health.

This sequence joins TRBV29-1 and TRBJ1-2; 11 nucleotides line up with TRBD1. The germline V gene encodes CDR1 SQVTM and CDR2 ANQGSEA. Trimming cost V 7 bases and J 6 bases; bases outside gene matches: 10. This CDR3 contains 14 residues. Here the CDR3 reads CSAQTWDRGDGYTF. As DNA, the CDR3 is TGCAGCGCCCAGACCTGGGACAGGGGGGATGGCTACACCTTC. The full variable domain, completed using reference TRBV29-1 and TRBJ1-2, is SAVISQKPSRDICQRGTSLTIQCQVDSQVTMMFWYRQQPGQSLTLIATANQGSEATYESGFVIDKFPISRPNLTFSTLTVSNMSPEDSSIYLCSAQTWDRGDGYTFGSGTRLTVV.

This sequence joins TRBV19 and TRBJ1-1; possible D gene TRBD1, 5 bases. The CDR3 is 15 amino acids. CDR1 and CDR2 from the germline V gene are LNHDA and SQIVND (reference sequence). Between the trimmed V and J ends, which lost 6 bases and 0 bases, there was a span of 14 bases. Written as DNA, the CDR3 is TGTGCCAGTAGGAATTCGGGGCATCTGAACACTGAAGCTTTCTTT. Translating it yields CASRNSGHLNTEAFF.